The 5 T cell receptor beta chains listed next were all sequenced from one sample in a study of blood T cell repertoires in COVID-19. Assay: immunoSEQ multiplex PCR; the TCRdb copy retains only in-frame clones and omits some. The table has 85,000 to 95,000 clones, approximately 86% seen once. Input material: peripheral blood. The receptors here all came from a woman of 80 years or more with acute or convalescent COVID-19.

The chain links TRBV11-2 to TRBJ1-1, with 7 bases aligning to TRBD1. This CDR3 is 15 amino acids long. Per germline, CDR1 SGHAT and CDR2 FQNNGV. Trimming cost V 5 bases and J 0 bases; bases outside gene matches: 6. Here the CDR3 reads CASSPTTGMNTEAFF. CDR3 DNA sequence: TGTGCCAGCAGCCCCACGACAGGGATGAACACTGAAGCTTTCTTT.

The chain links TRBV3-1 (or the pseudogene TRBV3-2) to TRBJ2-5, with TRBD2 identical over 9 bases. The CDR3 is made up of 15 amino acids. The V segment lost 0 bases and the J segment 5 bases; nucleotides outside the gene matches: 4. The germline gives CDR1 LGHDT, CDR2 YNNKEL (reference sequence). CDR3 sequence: CASSQDGTSKETQYF. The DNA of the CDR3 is TGTGCCAGCAGCCAAGATGGGACTAGCAAGGAGACCCAGTACTTC.

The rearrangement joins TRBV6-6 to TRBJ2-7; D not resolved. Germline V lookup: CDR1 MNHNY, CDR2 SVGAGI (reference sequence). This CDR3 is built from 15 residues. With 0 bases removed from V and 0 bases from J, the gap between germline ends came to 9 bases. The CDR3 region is CASSYSIGSSYEQYF. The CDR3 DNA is TGTGCCAGCAGTTACTCGATTGGCAGCTCCTACGAGCAGTACTTC.

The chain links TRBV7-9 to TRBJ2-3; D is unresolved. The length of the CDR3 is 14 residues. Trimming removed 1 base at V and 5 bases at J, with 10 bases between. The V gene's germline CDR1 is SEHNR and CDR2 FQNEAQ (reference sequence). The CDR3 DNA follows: TGTGCCAGCAGCTTAGGAGTAGTTGGAGATACGCAGTATTTT. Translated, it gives CASSLGVVGDTQYF.

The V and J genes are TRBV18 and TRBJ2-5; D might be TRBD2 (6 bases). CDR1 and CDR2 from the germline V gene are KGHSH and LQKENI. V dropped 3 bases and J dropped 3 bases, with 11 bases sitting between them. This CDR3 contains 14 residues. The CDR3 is CASSPRGTEETQYF. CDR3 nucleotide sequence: TGTGCCAGCTCACCCCGCGGGACGGAAGAGACCCAGTACTTC.